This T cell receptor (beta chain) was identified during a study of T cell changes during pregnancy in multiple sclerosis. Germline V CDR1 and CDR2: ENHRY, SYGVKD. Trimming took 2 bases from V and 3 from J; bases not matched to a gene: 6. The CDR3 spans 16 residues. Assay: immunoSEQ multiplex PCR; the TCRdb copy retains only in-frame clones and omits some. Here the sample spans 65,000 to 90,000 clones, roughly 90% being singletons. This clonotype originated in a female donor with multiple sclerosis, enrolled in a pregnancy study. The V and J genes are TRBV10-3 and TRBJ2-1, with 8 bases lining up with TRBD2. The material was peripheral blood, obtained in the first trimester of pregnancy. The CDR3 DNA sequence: TGTGCCATCAGTGAGACTGCGGGGGGAATCTACAATGAGCAGTTCTTC. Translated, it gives CAISETAGGIYNEQFF.